These 18 T cell receptor beta chains originate from one sample sequenced in a study of technical replicates of blood from a handful of donors. Using immunoSEQ multiplex PCR, the repertoire was profiled, and TCRdb retains in-frame clones only, with some absent. The table shows tens of thousands of clones, with roughly 94% occurring only once. The sample comprised T cells isolated from PBMCs. These TCRs come from a human donor in good health.

The rearrangement joins TRBV13 to TRBJ1-1; D remains ambiguous. The CDR3 runs to 14 residues. Per germline, CDR1 PRHDT and CDR2 FYEKMQ (reference sequence). Trimming removed 5 bases at V and 2 bases at J, with 12 bases between. As DNA, the CDR3 is TGTGCCAGCAGCCCTCAGTCCCTTAACACTGAAGCTTTCTTT. Amino acid sequence: CASSPQSLNTEAFF.

CDR3 nucleotides: TGCAGCGTTGAGGGCAGCCCCTTCTCTGGGGCCAACGTCCTGACTTTC. It is translated as CSVEGSPFSGANVLTF. This sequence joins TRBV29-1 and TRBJ2-6; D gene unclear. CDR1 is SQVTM and CDR2 is ANQGSEA in the germline V gene. The CDR3 length is 16 residues. Trimming removed 3 bases from V and 0 bases from J, with 12 bases in between.

The V gene is TRBV5-1, the J gene TRBJ2-3, with 10 bases fitting TRBD2. Germline CDR1 SGHRS, CDR2 YFSETQ. The J segment lost 0 bases and the V segment lost 2 bases, leaving 0 bases of the junction unmatched. This CDR3 is 15 amino acids long. For the CDR3, the DNA is TGCGCCAGCAGCTTACTAGCGGGAAGCACAGATACGCAGTATTTT. Translated: CASSLLAGSTDTQYF.

The gene calls are TRBV9 and TRBJ1-1, with TRBD1 matching over 7 bases. After removal of 4 bases from V and 0 bases from J, the junction contained 9 bases not matched to a gene. The CDR3 runs to 16 residues. Germline values: CDR1 SGDLS, CDR2 YYNGEE. This CDR3 is CASSPQTGHMNTEAFF. CDR3 nucleotide sequence: TGTGCCAGCAGCCCTCAGACAGGGCATATGAACACTGAAGCTTTCTTT.

This clone has just one count. This chain uses TRBV19 with TRBJ2-6, with D tentatively TRBD2 (7 bases). The CDR3 spans 15 residues. CDR1 is LNHDA, CDR2 SQIVND, per germline (reference sequence). Trimming removed 5 bases at V and 3 bases at J, with 11 bases between. The CDR3: CASSGGGLGANVLTF. CDR3 bases: TGTGCCAGTAGTGGGGGGGGGCTTGGGGCCAACGTCCTGACTTTC.

V gene TRBV19 combines with J gene TRBJ2-7; D unclear. In germline, CDR1 is LNHDA, CDR2 SQIVND (reference sequence). The CDR3 contains 12 residues. Trimming pared 4 bases from V and 3 bases from J, leaving 7 bases between. CDR3 nucleotides: TGTGCCAGTAGTAGTCCCAGCTACGAGCAGTACTTC. Its translation is CASSSPSYEQYF. Full variable domain (outside the CDR3, taken from reference TRBV19 and TRBJ2-7): DGGITQSPKYLFRKEGQNVTLSCEQNLNHDAMYWYRQDPGQGLRLIYYSQIVNDFQKGDIAEGYSVSREKKESFPLTVTSAQKNPTAFYLCASSSPSYEQYFGPGTRLTVT.

The chain is built from TRBV12-5 and TRBJ2-1; 7 bases fit TRBD1. Germline V gene data show CDR1 as LGHNT and CDR2 as FRNRAP. The ends lost 4 bases at V and 8 bases at J; junction bases unmatched: 5. This CDR3 contains 13 residues. The CDR3 region is CASGSDRVHEQFF. As DNA, the CDR3 is TGTGCTAGTGGTTCCGACAGGGTCCATGAGCAGTTCTTC.

This chain uses TRBV28 with TRBJ1-3; TRBD1 matches at 9 bases. This CDR3 comprises 16 residues. J was trimmed by 5 bases and V by 7 bases; bases with no gene match: 12. Germline assignment: CDR1 MDHEN and CDR2 SYDVKM. The CDR3 loop reads CASNSPGQGPRNTIYF. The CDR3 DNA reads TGTGCCAGCAACTCACCGGGACAGGGCCCACGAAACACCATATATTTT.

The chain links TRBV5-1 to TRBJ1-5; D not resolved. V was shortened by 4 bases and J by 7 bases, with 18 bases between the two germline ends. Germline V lookup: CDR1 SGHRS, CDR2 YFSETQ. CDR3 length equals 15 residues. The CDR3 region is CASSPTTGSAQPQHF. The CDR3 bases are TGCGCCAGCAGCCCGACTACGGGGTCAGCACAGCCCCAGCATTTT.

The chain employs TRBV10-2 and TRBJ1-1; D is uncertain. The CDR3 contains 13 residues. From germline, CDR1 is WSHSY and CDR2 SAAADI. The V end lost 10 bases, the J end lost 0 bases, and 12 bases lay between the germline ends. The CDR3, as DNA: TGCGCCACCAAAGATATAGTGAACACTGAAGCTTTCTTT. It translates to CATKDIVNTEAFF.

This chain links TRBV28 with TRBJ1-2; the D is unclear. This CDR3 has 13 amino acids. The germline CDR1 and CDR2 sequences are MDHEN and SYDVKM. Trimming took off 5 bases at V and 2 bases at J, with 9 bases between the two ends. CDR3 in DNA: TGTGCCAGCAGTGAAGGAGGGAACTATGGCTACACCTTC. It specifies CASSEGGNYGYTF.

This chain uses TRBV4-1 with TRBJ2-1; D is possibly TRBD2 (6 bases). CDR1 and CDR2 from the germline V gene are MGHRA and YSYEKL. The CDR3 runs to 12 residues. V was trimmed by 4 bases and J by 8 bases, leaving 9 bases between them. The chain's CDR3 is CASSPSGDEQFF. The DNA of the CDR3 is TGCGCCAGCAGCCCATCGGGGGATGAGCAGTTCTTC.

The V gene is TRBV7-3, the J gene TRBJ2-1, with 16 bases that match TRBD2. V shed 5 bases, J shed 8 bases, and the junction held 12 bases outside the gene matches. Germline V lookup: CDR1 SGHTA, CDR2 FQGTGA. This CDR3 is 18 amino acids long. The CDR3 bases are TGTGCCAGCAGCCAAAGTTCCGGGACTAGCGGGGGGGCCTATGAGCAGTTCTTC. Residues: CASSQSSGTSGGAYEQFF.

The chain joins TRBV6-6 to TRBJ2-2, with 7 bases matching TRBD1. The J segment lost 5 bases and the V segment lost 6 bases, leaving 6 bases of the junction unmatched. Germline loops: CDR1 MNHNY, CDR2 SVGAGI (reference sequence). This CDR3 spans 14 amino acids. CDR3 sequence reads: CASSFRGITGELFF. CDR3 DNA sequence: TGTGCCAGCAGCTTCAGGGGGATTACCGGGGAGCTGTTTTTT.

This clone turned up a few times. This sequence joins TRBV10-3 and TRBJ1-1; TRBD1 might be the D (5 bases). The CDR3 is made up of 14 amino acids. V lost 5 bases to trimming and J lost 3 bases, with 13 bases between them. Germline CDR1 and CDR2: ENHRY and SYGVKD. CDR3 residues: CAISSRGEDTEAFF. The CDR3 DNA sequence: TGTGCCATCAGTTCCCGGGGGGAGGACACTGAAGCTTTCTTT.

V is TRBV6-6 and J is TRBJ2-1, with D possibly TRBD1 on 5 matching bases. V was trimmed by 0 bases and J by 8 bases, leaving 11 bases between them. Germline CDR1 reads MNHNY; CDR2 reads SVGAGI (reference sequence). The CDR3 totals 14 residues. This chain's CDR3 is CASSYSIQVHEQFF. The CDR3, as DNA: TGTGCCAGCAGTTACTCGATACAGGTCCATGAGCAGTTCTTC.

The V gene is TRBV27, the J gene TRBJ2-7, with no clear D. The CDR3 runs 12 residues. V lost 3 bases and J lost 0, with 3 bases in between. Germline V CDR1 and CDR2: MNHEY, SMNVEV (reference sequence). The CDR3 here is CASSFNSYEQYF. As DNA, the CDR3 is TGTGCCAGCAGTTTCAACTCCTACGAGCAGTACTTC.

The chain couples TRBV27 to TRBJ1-5; D ambiguous. Trimming removed 6 bases at V and 7 bases at J, with 10 bases between. From germline, CDR1 is MNHEY and CDR2 SMNVEV (reference sequence). This CDR3 comprises 12 residues. In DNA form, the CDR3 reads TGTGCCAGCAGAGCAAATGCCCAGCCCCAGCATTTT. Amino acids: CASRANAQPQHF.